The 21 T cell receptor beta chains below were found in one sample sequenced in a study of cytomegalovirus exposure and HLA in healthy donors (dated by TCRdb to about 2017). Library preparation used the immunoSEQ multiplex PCR assay. TCRdb re-hosts the immuneACCESS table, in-frame sequences only. Its copies lack some clones; in the studies checked, an unresolved V gene accounts for under half of them, and the cause for the rest is not known. In this sample the table shows over 55,000 clones, approximately 92% of which occur a single time. Approximately 3% of the sample comes from the top ten. Sample: PBMCs. These receptors originate from a man aged 18 to 35 in good health and CMV-seronegative.

The genes are TRBV19 and TRBJ1-5; no definite D call. The CDR3 is 14 amino acids. Looked up from germline, CDR1 is LNHDA and CDR2 is SQIVND (reference sequence). V lost 7 bases to trimming and J lost 3 bases, with 13 bases between them. The DNA of the CDR3 is TGTGCCAGTACCTCTCAGGCGTTCAATCAGCCCCAGCATTTT. It is translated as CASTSQAFNQPQHF.

V is TRBV13 and J is TRBJ2-7, with 8 bases aligning to TRBD1. The CDR3 extends over 14 amino acids. Losses at the gene ends were 5 bases for V and 4 bases for J; bases not matched to a gene: 7. Germline CDR1 reads PRHDT; CDR2 reads FYEKMQ (reference sequence). CDR3 bases: TGTGCCAGCAGCCAGCGGACAGGGAATTACGAGCAGTACTTC. It specifies CASSQRTGNYEQYF.

V is TRBV27 and J is TRBJ1-1; 8 positions match TRBD1. Germline V CDR1 and CDR2: MNHEY, SMNVEV (reference sequence). The CDR3 spans 13 residues. Losses at the gene ends were 6 bases for V and 9 bases for J; bases not matched to a gene: 9. The CDR3 sequence: CASRADRGDKAFF. The CDR3 DNA reads TGTGCCAGCAGAGCAGACAGGGGAGACAAAGCTTTCTTT.

The chain uses TRBV10-1 and TRBJ1-5; possible D gene TRBD1, 5 bases. V lost 5 bases to trimming and J lost 4 bases, with 9 bases between them. The CDR3 has 13 residues. Germline V gene sequence: CDR1 WNHNN, CDR2 SYGVQD (reference sequence). The CDR3 protein is CASSSGSNQPQHF. The DNA of the CDR3 is TGCGCCAGCAGTTCAGGGTCGAATCAGCCCCAGCATTTT.

CDR3 loop: CASSQDGRGGSGNTIYF. The DNA for the CDR3 is TGTGCCAGCAGCCAAGACGGCCGAGGGGGCTCTGGAAACACCATATATTTT. The chain combines TRBV4-2 with TRBJ1-3; D is perhaps TRBD1 (6 bases). Trimming removed 0 bases at V and 0 bases at J, with 12 bases between. This CDR3 region has 17 residues. Germline V CDR1 and CDR2: LGHNA, YNFKEQ.

The CDR3 nucleotides are TGTGCCAGCAGCCTCTCAGGACAGGTGGATGAAAAACTGTTTTTT. Amino acids: CASSLSGQVDEKLFF. The chain joins TRBV9 to TRBJ1-4; 7 bases agree with TRBD1. Germline trimming cut 4 bases from V and 6 bases from J; bases unmatched to any gene: 9. The CDR3 loop spans 15 amino acids. CDR1 and CDR2 (germline): SGDLS, YYNGEE.

In this sample, this clone turned up many times. The CDR3 DNA is TGTGCCAGCAGTTTTGACATCTCTGGGGCCAACGTCCTGACTTTC. Its protein product is CASSFDISGANVLTF. V usage is TRBV28 and J usage is TRBJ2-6; D is uncertain. V was clipped by 3 bases and J by 0 bases, with 6 bases between them. CDR3 length: 15 amino acids. Germline values: CDR1 MDHEN, CDR2 SYDVKM.

V gene TRBV11-2 combines with J gene TRBJ2-3; 13 bases are a match to TRBD2. Germline CDR1 is SGHAT and CDR2 is FQNNGV. The J segment lost 9 bases and the V segment lost 1 base, leaving 16 bases of the junction unmatched. This CDR3 is 19 amino acids long. CDR3 in DNA: TGTGCCAGCAGCTTAGCAGGGGGGGCCGGGACTAGCGGGATCCAGACGCAGTATTTT. It specifies CASSLAGGAGTSGIQTQYF.

The chain joins TRBV9 to TRBJ1-4, with 9 bases that match TRBD1. J lost 7 bases, V lost 3 bases, and 4 bases had no gene match. The length of the CDR3 is 14 residues. Germline V gives CDR1 SGDLS, CDR2 YYNGEE. For the CDR3, the DNA is TGTGCCAGCAGCGCAACAGGGGGCGGTGAAAAACTGTTTTTT. Protein: CASSATGGGEKLFF.

This chain connects TRBV14 to TRBJ2-1; D may be TRBD2 (5 bases). The CDR3 runs 14 residues. Germline V gene lookup returns CDR1 SGHDN and CDR2 FVKESK. Trimming shortened V by 5 bases and J by 3 bases, and 11 bases separated the two germline ends. This CDR3 reads CASSEGEIYNEQFF. The CDR3 DNA follows: TGTGCCAGCAGCGAGGGAGAAATCTACAATGAGCAGTTCTTC.

This sequence joins TRBV2 and TRBJ2-1; 11 nucleotides match TRBD2. CDR3 size: 16 residues. J gave up 4 bases and V 6 bases, and 8 bases lay outside the gene matches. Germline assignment: CDR1 SNHLY and CDR2 FYNNEI. CDR3 coding DNA: TGTGCCAGCAGGGGAAGACTAGCGGGGCAGTACAATGAGCAGTTCTTC. It codes for CASRGRLAGQYNEQFF.

The genes are TRBV27 and TRBJ2-5, with 7 bases that match TRBD2. Per germline, CDR1 MNHEY and CDR2 SMNVEV (reference sequence). Trimming at V came to 6 bases and at J to 1 base, leaving 11 bases not matched to a gene. The CDR3 contains 16 residues. The CDR3 DNA follows: TGTGCCAGCAGGATAACCGGGACGGGGGGCCAAGAGACCCAGTACTTC. It specifies CASRITGTGGQETQYF.

This clone is judged medium-sized (0.01 to 0.1%). The chain has TRBV6-4 and TRBJ2-3; 8 positions match TRBD2. Germline V gene data show CDR1 as MRHNA and CDR2 as SNTAGT. The CDR3 consists of 14 residues. Trimming took 2 bases from V and 5 from J; bases not matched to a gene: 3. CDR3 bases: TGTGCCAGCAGTGACGTCGCGGGAGGAGATACGCAGTATTTT. This gives the protein CASSDVAGGDTQYF.

The rearrangement uses TRBV6-5 and TRBJ1-5; 9 nucleotides align to TRBD1. Germline V gene lookup returns CDR1 MNHEY and CDR2 SVGAGI. The V segment lost 5 bases and the J segment 5 bases; nucleotides outside the gene matches: 7. This CDR3 comprises 15 residues. CDR3 nucleotides: TGTGCCAGCAGTACCGGGACAGGGTTGCATCAGCCCCAGCATTTT. Its protein is CASSTGTGLHQPQHF.

This chain uses TRBV19 with TRBJ1-1; D is ambiguous. Germline-derived CDR1 and CDR2 are LNHDA and SQIVND (reference sequence). Between the trimmed V and J ends, which lost 8 bases and 8 bases, there was a span of 9 bases. There are 10 residues in the CDR3. This CDR3 reads CASEGAEAFF. CDR3 nucleotide sequence: TGTGCCAGTGAGGGAGCAGAAGCTTTCTTT.

The gene calls are TRBV2 and TRBJ2-7; 8 bases are shared with TRBD1. The CDR3 has 14 residues. The V and J ends lost 6 bases and 3 bases, in that order; junction bases with no gene match: 7. Germline loops: CDR1 SNHLY, CDR2 FYNNEI. The CDR3 coding sequence is TGTGCCAGCAGCCGGACAGGGCCAAGCTACGAGCAGTACTTC. Translation: CASSRTGPSYEQYF.

The rearrangement uses TRBV4-2 and TRBJ2-5; TRBD2 agrees at 13 bases. From germline, CDR1 is LGHNA and CDR2 YNFKEQ. V was clipped by 4 bases and J by 0 bases; unmatched bases: 14. CDR3 length: 20 residues. CDR3 bases: TGTGCCAGCAGCCTCCACCTCCGGACTAGCGGGAGCGGGTACCAAGAGACCCAGTACTTC. Encoded protein: CASSLHLRTSGSGYQETQYF.

The CDR3: CASSPKVTSGYNEQFF. CDR3 sequence (DNA): TGTGCCAGCTCACCTAAAGTGACTAGCGGATACAATGAGCAGTTCTTC. V and J are TRBV18 and TRBJ2-1; 9 nucleotides match TRBD2. The CDR3 is 16 amino acids. V shed 3 bases, J shed 4 bases, and the junction held 7 bases outside the gene matches. CDR1 and CDR2 from the germline V gene are KGHSH and LQKENI.

This clone counts as medium-sized. CDR3 bases: TGTGCCAGCAGTTTCCAGTCTAGCAATCAGCCCCAGCATTTT. Protein sequence: CASSFQSSNQPQHF. The J gene is TRBJ1-5, the V gene TRBV28; D remains ambiguous. Looked up from germline, CDR1 is MDHEN and CDR2 is SYDVKM. Trimming took 3 bases from V and 0 from J, leaving 6 bases between them. The CDR3 is made up of 14 amino acids.

The gene calls are TRBV19 and TRBJ2-5, with D perhaps TRBD2 (6 bases). Germline V gene lookup returns CDR1 LNHDA and CDR2 SQIVND (reference sequence). V lost 3 bases and J lost 5, with 13 bases in between. The CDR3 runs 14 residues. CDR3 sequence reads: CASSIGGNWETQYF. Here the CDR3 DNA reads TGTGCCAGTAGTATCGGAGGGAACTGGGAGACCCAGTACTTC.

The genes are TRBV10-3 and TRBJ2-5; 9 bases are shared with TRBD1. Germline lookup yields CDR1 ENHRY and CDR2 SYGVKD. This CDR3 is built from 14 residues. The ends lost 7 bases at V and 5 bases at J; junction bases unmatched: 8. CDR3 coding DNA: TGTGCCATCACTCCGGGACAGGGTGTGGAGACCCAGTACTTC. It translates to CAITPGQGVETQYF.